Listed here are 30 T cell receptor beta chains from one sample, sequenced in a study of Graves' ophthalmopathy and Graves' hyperthyroidism. The authors amplified TCR beta CDR3 regions, and they did so from RNA transcripts for repertoire sequencing. First-round RT-PCR with HTBI primers preceded a second-round multiplex PCR. MiXCR, run by TCRdb on the multiplex PCR reads, gives a single entry per CDR3 protein. The profile covers over a million distinct CDR3 sequences, with about 36% appearing a single time and roughly 11% taken by the ten largest. Sequencing used peripheral blood or thyroid tissue (not recorded which). All receptors come from an adult man with Graves' hyperthyroidism.

CDR3 sequence (DNA): TGTGCCAGCAGTTTTTCAGTCTTGGGACAAGAGACCCAGTACTTC. Protein product: CASSFSVLGQETQYF. V usage is TRBV6-6 and J usage is TRBJ2-5; D gene uncertain. The germline gives CDR1 MNHNY, CDR2 SVGAGI (reference sequence). The CDR3 extends over 15 amino acids. Trimming removed 4 bases at V and 2 bases at J, with 14 bases between.

This clonotype occurred many times. The V and J genes are TRBV7-8 and TRBJ2-7, with D maybe TRBD1 (6 bases). The V gene's germline CDR1 is SGHVS and CDR2 FQNEAQ. The V and J ends lost 2 bases and 5 bases respectively, with 22 bases between them. The CDR3 is 17 residues long. CDR3 protein: CASSLTMAGTINHEQYF. Written as DNA, the CDR3 is TGTGCCAGCAGCTTAACCATGGCCGGGACAATCAATCACGAGCAGTACTTC.

The V and J genes are TRBV6-6 and TRBJ2-5; tentatively, D is TRBD2 (5 bases). This CDR3 has 14 residues. V lost 7 bases and J 2 bases, leaving 14 bases between the germline ends. CDR1 is MNHNY, CDR2 SVGAGI, per germline (reference sequence). The CDR3 DNA sequence: TGTGCCAGCATCGCTACGGACTTGCAAGAGACCCAGTACTTC. Translated: CASIATDLQETQYF.

This clonotype was seen a handful of times. The CDR3 region is CASSESSGRGYEQYF. The CDR3, as DNA: TGTGCCAGCAGCGAATCTAGCGGGAGAGGCTACGAGCAGTACTTC. The J gene is TRBJ2-7, the V gene TRBV6-1; 10 bases agree with TRBD2. Germline V lookup: CDR1 MNHNS, CDR2 SASEGT. V lost 6 bases and J lost 3; bases outside the gene matches: 8. This CDR3 region has 15 residues.

The rearrangement links TRBV7-8 to TRBJ2-7; TRBD2 aligns across 12 bases. The CDR3 totals 16 residues. Unmatched junction bases numbered 14, after V lost 6 bases and J lost 8 bases. The V gene's germline CDR1 is SGHVS and CDR2 FQNEAQ. The CDR3, as DNA: TGTGCCAGCAGTCACAGACTAGCGGGAGCATCACTCCAGCAGTACTTC. Its translation: CASSHRLAGASLQQYF. The full variable domain, completed using reference TRBV7-8 and TRBJ2-7, is GAGVSQSPRYKVAKRGQDVALRCDPISGHVSLFWYQQALGQGPEFLTYFQNEAQLDKSGLPSDRFFAERPEGSVSTLKIQRTQQEDSAVYLCASSHRLAGASLQQYFGPGTRLTVT.

This clonotype was detected once. This could be a read error, since a much larger clone is one nucleotide away. The chain joins TRBV19 to TRBJ1-1; 11 positions match TRBD1. Germline CDR1 and CDR2: LNHDA and SQIVND (reference sequence). The CDR3 is made up of 15 amino acids. The CDR3 sequence is CASMDRGRMGTEASF. The CDR3 DNA sequence: TGTGCCAGTATGGACAGGGGGCGCATGGGCACTGAAGCTTCCTTT.

The V call is TRBV7-9, the J call TRBJ1-5; D is unclear. The CDR3 totals 13 residues. The ends were cut back, 0 bases at V and 6 bases at J, with 6 bases in the middle. The germline V gene has CDR1 SEHNR and CDR2 FQNEAQ (reference sequence). The CDR3 sequence is CASSLAGFQPQHF. CDR3 coding DNA: TGTGCCAGCAGCTTAGCGGGGTTTCAGCCCCAGCATTTT.

The sample holds one count of this clonotype. The chain carries TRBV7-8 and TRBJ1-5; D not certain. Germline V gene lookup returns CDR1 SGHVS and CDR2 FQNEAQ. V gave up 11 bases and J gave up 2 bases, with 13 bases separating them. The CDR3 is 13 amino acids. DNA of the CDR3: TGTGCCTGGAGCATCCTTGGCAATCAGCCCCAGCATTTT. Amino acid sequence: CAWSILGNQPQHF.

This clonotype has at least ten counts. This rearrangement joins TRBV6-2 or TRBV6-3 to TRBJ1-5; perhaps TRBD1 as D (6 bases). Germline CDR1 MNHEY, CDR2 SVGEGT. Trimming took 2 bases from V and 6 from J, leaving 8 bases between them. This CDR3 contains 13 residues. CDR3 coding DNA: TGTGCCAGCAGTTACGGGGGGGCTCAGCCCCAGCATTTT. This translates into CASSYGGAQPQHF.

V usage is TRBV15 and J usage is TRBJ1-6; D remains unclear. From germline, CDR1 is LNHNV and CDR2 YYDKDF (reference sequence). The CDR3 is made up of 13 amino acids. Trimming removed 3 bases at V and 9 bases at J, with 9 bases between. CDR3 residues: CATSRIEGSPLHF. In DNA form, the CDR3 reads TGTGCCACCAGCAGGATAGAAGGTTCACCCCTCCACTTT.

As concerns this clonotype: It may be a read error: a sequence one base away is much more abundant. V is TRBV7-8 and J is TRBJ2-5, with 8 bases identical to TRBD1. CDR1 and CDR2 (germline): SGHVS, FQNEAQ. The CDR3 has 16 residues. In nucleotides, the CDR3 is TGTGCCAGCGGCTTAGCCCTTGGACAGGGTGAGGAGACCCAGTACTTC. Encoded protein: CASGLALGQGEETQYF. The full variable domain, its missing parts supplied by reference TRBV7-8 and TRBJ2-5, is GAGVSQSPRYKVAKRGQDVALRCDPISGHVSLFWYQQALGQGPEFLTYFQNEAQLDKSGLPSDRFFAERPEGSVSTLKIQRTQQEDSAVYLCASGLALGQGEETQYFGPGTRLLVL.

Ten or more counts support this clonotype. At one end the junction does not follow the germline gene, possibly because of a read error. This chain connects TRBV7-2 to TRBJ2-2; D gene uncertain. The CDR3 sequence is 13 residues long. Germline V lookup: CDR1 SGHTA, CDR2 FQGNSA. CDR3 residues: CASSPVGTGELFF. CDR3 nucleotide sequence: TGCGCCAGCAGCCCGGTGGGCACCGGGGAGCTGTTTTTT.

V is TRBV12-3 or TRBV12-4 and J is TRBJ1-5, with 8 bases lining up with TRBD1. The CDR3 runs 16 residues. Trimming cost V 8 bases and J 7 bases; bases outside gene matches: 16. CDR3 region: CASGSHGQGVGQPQHF. The CDR3 DNA reads TGTGCCAGCGGCTCACATGGACAGGGAGTAGGCCAGCCCCAGCATTTT.

This clonotype was counted at least ten times. This CDR3 is CASSPSGGQGRETQYF. The CDR3 DNA sequence: TGCGCCAGCAGCCCCTCGGGGGGACAGGGGAGGGAGACCCAGTACTTC. The chain couples TRBV10-1 to TRBJ2-5; the match to TRBD1 covers 10 bases. The CDR3 runs to 16 residues. V was clipped by 6 bases and J by 5 bases; unmatched bases: 12. Germline V lookup: CDR1 WNHNN, CDR2 SYGVQD (reference sequence).

This clonotype came up many times. The rearrangement links TRBV25-1 to TRBJ2-7, with 7 bases that match TRBD1. This CDR3 region has 15 residues. Germline V gene sequence: CDR1 MGHDK, CDR2 SYGVNS. Trimming cost V 4 bases and J 2 bases; bases outside gene matches: 8. The CDR3 DNA reads TGTGCCAGCAGTGCCGGGGACAGTCTACCCTACGAGCAGTACTTC. Protein: CASSAGDSLPYEQYF.

The V call is TRBV6-2 or TRBV6-3, the J call TRBJ1-5, with 7 nucleotides matching TRBD1. V was clipped by 6 bases and J by 8 bases; unmatched bases: 4. The V gene's germline CDR1 is MNHEY and CDR2 SVGEGT. This CDR3 region has 12 residues. This CDR3 reads CASRTGLEPQHF. DNA of the CDR3: TGTGCCAGCAGGACAGGGTTGGAGCCCCAGCATTTT.

This clonotype was picked up many times. The chain carries TRBV19 and TRBJ2-2; D gene ambiguous. The CDR3 runs to 14 residues. Trimming removed 10 bases from V and 0 bases from J, with 12 bases in between. Germline V lookup: CDR1 LNHDA, CDR2 SQIVND (reference sequence). The CDR3 region is CATRGNSNTGELFF. For the CDR3, the DNA is TGTGCCACCCGTGGGAATTCGAACACCGGGGAGCTGTTTTTT.

The CDR3 is CASSEGLVRDEQYF. CDR3 in DNA: TGTGCCAGCAGTGAAGGATTGGTTCGAGACGAGCAGTACTTC. V is TRBV2 and J is TRBJ2-7; D is ambiguous. V lost 1 base and J 5 bases, leaving 12 bases between the germline ends. The CDR3 consists of 14 residues. Germline V lookup: CDR1 SNHLY, CDR2 FYNNEI.

This clonotype was counted at least ten times. The chain employs TRBV7-9 and TRBJ1-4; D gene ambiguous. Germline assignment: CDR1 SEHNR and CDR2 FQNEAQ (reference sequence). There are 15 residues in the CDR3. Trimming left V 5 bases short and J 8 bases short, with 18 bases between. As DNA, the CDR3 is TGTGCCAGCAGCCTACGACGACCCGAAGGGGAAAAACTGTTTTTT. Protein sequence: CASSLRRPEGEKLFF.

This clonotype occurred a few times. A read error may be the cause here, since a much bigger clone is one base away. The chain links TRBV7-3 to TRBJ2-5; perhaps TRBD2 as D (5 bases). Trimming removed 4 bases at V and 7 bases at J, with 7 bases between. Per the germline V gene, CDR1 is SGHTA and CDR2 is FQGTGA. The CDR3 sequence is 11 residues long. The DNA for the CDR3 is TGTGCCAGCAGCTACGGGGTGACCCAGTACTTC. This encodes CASSYGVTQYF. Full variable domain (remainder filled in from reference TRBV7-3 and TRBJ2-5): GAGVSQTPSNKVTEKGKYVELRCDPISGHTALYWYRQSLGQGPEFLIYFQGTGAADDSGLPNDRFFAVRPEGSVSTLKIQRTERGDSAVYLCASSYGVTQYFGPGTRLLVL.

This clonotype was counted at least ten times. A junction end diverges from the germline sequence, so it may reflect a read error. J is TRBJ1-2 and V is TRBV10-3; TRBD1 might be the D (6 bases). CDR1 is ENHRY, CDR2 SYGVKD, per germline. The CDR3 consists of 15 residues. CDR3 bases: TGTGCCAGCAGTGATCAGGGGATGAGGAGATATGGCTACACCTTC. This translates into CASSDQGMRRYGYTF.

Note on this clonotype: Being one base from a much bigger clone, this may be a read error. The genes are TRBV7-2 and TRBJ2-7; TRBD2 agrees at 14 bases. Germline CDR1 and CDR2: SGHTA and FQGNSA. The CDR3 runs to 14 residues. Here the CDR3 reads CGSSLGTSGSPKGF. CDR3 DNA sequence: TGTGGCAGCAGCTTAGGGACTAGCGGGAGTCCCAAGGGCTTC.

This clonotype was recorded at least ten times. Here the CDR3 reads CASSLGQGALYGYTF. The CDR3 region has the DNA TGTGCCAGCAGTTTAGGACAGGGGGCACTCTATGGCTACACCTTC. The V call is TRBV27, the J call TRBJ1-2; 11 bases fit TRBD1. The CDR3 covers 15 residues. The V gene end was trimmed by 2 bases and the J gene end by 4 bases; junction bases not matched to a gene: 3. Germline-derived CDR1 and CDR2 are MNHEY and SMNVEV (reference sequence).

This sequence joins TRBV6-1 and TRBJ1-5, with a tentative D call TRBD1 (6 bases). CDR1 MNHNS and CDR2 SASEGT come from the germline V gene. The V end was cut by 7 bases, the J end by 0 bases, with 13 bases between. The CDR3 covers 15 residues. As DNA, the CDR3 is TGTGCCAGCAAGGGGACAATTTATAGCAATCAGCCCCAGCATTTT. This gives the protein CASKGTIYSNQPQHF.

This clonotype was found many times. The chain uses TRBV10-1 and TRBJ1-6; no reliable D call. The CDR3 loop spans 12 amino acids. V shed 2 bases and J shed 11 bases, with 7 bases lying between them. CDR1 and CDR2 from the germline V gene are WNHNN and SYGVQD (reference sequence). CDR3 DNA: TGCGCCAGCAGTGAGAACGAGACACCCCTCCACTTT. It encodes CASSENETPLHF.

This clonotype was detected a few times. The CDR3 is CAWSVGLLGTQYF. CDR3 DNA sequence: TGTGCCTGGAGTGTAGGGCTCCTTGGGACCCAGTACTTC. The J gene is TRBJ2-5, the V gene TRBV30, with D uncertain. This CDR3 spans 13 amino acids. Per germline, CDR1 GTSNPN and CDR2 SVGIG (reference sequence). Trimming removed 0 bases at V and 7 bases at J, with 12 bases between.

This clonotype was observed a handful of times. The V and J genes are TRBV7-8 and TRBJ2-5; 13 bases map to TRBD2. Germline CDR1 SGHVS, CDR2 FQNEAQ. CDR3 size: 17 residues. Trimming cost V 5 bases and J 5 bases; bases outside gene matches: 11. The CDR3 protein is CASSVEGTSGTRETQYF. The CDR3 nucleotides are TGTGCCAGCAGCGTCGAGGGGACTAGCGGGACCCGGGAGACCCAGTACTTC. Complete variable domain (other parts from reference TRBV7-8 and TRBJ2-5): GAGVSQSPRYKVAKRGQDVALRCDPISGHVSLFWYQQALGQGPEFLTYFQNEAQLDKSGLPSDRFFAERPEGSVSTLKIQRTQQEDSAVYLCASSVEGTSGTRETQYFGPGTRLLVL.

The V and J genes are TRBV6-1 and TRBJ1-1; D is uncertain. The CDR3 spans 17 residues. Trimming left V 1 base short and J 3 bases short, with 18 bases between. Germline V gene data show CDR1 as MNHNS and CDR2 as SASEGT. Written as DNA, the CDR3 is TGTGCCAGCAGTGAAGACCGGGCACTCGAGGTAGACACTGAAGCTTTCTTT. Its protein product is CASSEDRALEVDTEAFF.

The sample holds many counts of this clonotype. The rearrangement joins TRBV29-1 to TRBJ1-1; the D is unclear. Trimming cost V 4 bases and J 1 base, with 7 bases left between them. The germline gives CDR1 SQVTM, CDR2 ANQGSEA. This CDR3 has 12 amino acids. CDR3 DNA: TGCAGCGTTGGGGTGAAGAACACTGAAGCTTTCTTT. As protein: CSVGVKNTEAFF.

For the CDR3, the DNA is TGCAGCGTTGAAGACGGGTGGGAGCTGTTTTTT. This gives the protein CSVEDGWELFF. The rearrangement uses TRBV29-1 and TRBJ2-2; D unresolved. The germline gives CDR1 SQVTM, CDR2 ANQGSEA. The CDR3 has 11 amino acids. Trimming stripped 0 bases from V and 9 bases from J, with 5 bases between.